The rows below give T cell receptor beta chains drawn from one sample of a study of blood T cell repertoires in COVID-19. The data were produced by immunoSEQ multiplex PCR, yet TCRdb's version contains in-frame clones alone and is incomplete. The sample consists of 90,000 to 120,000 clones, approximately 80% of them appearing once. What was sequenced was peripheral blood. All receptors derive from a man between 65 and 80 years old with active or convalescent COVID-19. Both conserved end residues are part of each CDR3. Fields, in order: D gene, clone size, V gene, J gene, CDR3 protein, CDR3 DNA. The D gene is left open where the match is weak. Size is stated for part of the rows, as once, few or many counts, or as a class when the clone is expanded.

d_gene: .
abundance: .
v_gene: TRBV15
j_gene: TRBJ2-5
CDR3aa: CATSRAAGTQYF
CDR3nt: TGTGCCACCAGCAGAGCAGCAGGGACCCAGTACTTC

d_gene: TRBD1
abundance: many
v_gene: TRBV5-1
j_gene: TRBJ2-7
CDR3aa: CASSLAGTGNLYEQYF
CDR3nt: TGCGCCAGCAGCTTGGCCGGGACAGGGAACCTCTACGAGCAGTACTTC

d_gene: .
abundance: .
v_gene: TRBV30
j_gene: TRBJ2-7
CDR3aa: CAWSVRGGFFEQYF
CDR3nt: TGTGCCTGGAGTGTACGTGGAGGGTTCTTCGAGCAGTACTTC

d_gene: .
abundance: .
v_gene: TRBV5-6
j_gene: TRBJ1-1
CDR3aa: CASSPDNLMNTEAFF
CDR3nt: TGTGCCAGCAGCCCGGACAACCTGATGAACACTGAAGCTTTCTTT

d_gene: .
abundance: .
v_gene: TRBV12-3/TRBV12-4
j_gene: TRBJ2-6
CDR3aa: CASTHSGANVLTF
CDR3nt: TGTGCCAGCACCCACTCTGGGGCCAACGTCCTGACTTTC

d_gene: TRBD1
abundance: .
v_gene: TRBV4-2
j_gene: TRBJ2-1
CDR3aa: CASSHSTGGAYNEQFF
CDR3nt: TGTGCCAGCAGCCACTCGACAGGGGGGGCATACAATGAGCAGTTCTTC

d_gene: TRBD1
abundance: few
v_gene: TRBV29-1
j_gene: TRBJ2-7
CDR3aa: CSVVLGTGLYEQYF
CDR3nt: TGCAGCGTAGTCTTAGGGACAGGGCTCTACGAGCAGTACTTC

d_gene: .
abundance: .
v_gene: TRBV7-8
j_gene: TRBJ1-4
CDR3aa: CASSLQGTDEKLFF
CDR3nt: TGTGCCAGCAGCTTACAGGGGACGGATGAAAAACTGTTTTTT

d_gene: .
abundance: few
v_gene: TRBV19
j_gene: TRBJ1-5
CDR3aa: CASSITVNQPQHF
CDR3nt: TGTGCCAGTAGTATAACAGTGAATCAGCCCCAGCATTTT

d_gene: TRBD1
abundance: .
v_gene: TRBV7-8
j_gene: TRBJ2-7
CDR3aa: CASSWTGGRYEQYF
CDR3nt: TGTGCCAGCAGCTGGACAGGGGGCCGCTACGAGCAGTACTTC

d_gene: TRBD1
abundance: few
v_gene: TRBV19
j_gene: TRBJ2-2
CDR3aa: CASSPKTGAAGELFF
CDR3nt: TGTGCCAGTAGTCCTAAAACAGGGGCGGCCGGGGAGCTGTTTTTT

d_gene: TRBD2
abundance: .
v_gene: TRBV11-2
j_gene: TRBJ2-1
CDR3aa: CASSLWRGAFYEQFF
CDR3nt: TGTGCCAGCAGCTTATGGCGGGGGGCTTTTTACGAGCAGTTCTTC

d_gene: .
abundance: .
v_gene: TRBV5-1
j_gene: TRBJ2-7
CDR3aa: CASSLVRGSPYEQYF
CDR3nt: TGCGCCAGCAGCTTGGTGCGGGGTTCCCCCTACGAGCAGTACTTC

d_gene: TRBD1
abundance: .
v_gene: TRBV7-9
j_gene: TRBJ1-1
CDR3aa: CASSLETDRGRFEAFF
CDR3nt: TGTGCCAGCAGCTTAGAAACGGACAGGGGGCGGTTTGAAGCTTTCTTT

d_gene: TRBD1
abundance: .
v_gene: TRBV6-1
j_gene: TRBJ1-2
CDR3aa: CASSDRTGDQYGYTF
CDR3nt: TGTGCCAGCAGTGATCGGACAGGGGATCAGTATGGCTACACCTTC

d_gene: .
abundance: .
v_gene: TRBV29-1
j_gene: TRBJ1-1
CDR3aa: CSAERGRNTEAFF
CDR3nt: TGCAGCGCCGAAAGGGGCAGGAACACTGAAGCTTTCTTT

d_gene: TRBD2
abundance: .
v_gene: TRBV2
j_gene: TRBJ2-5
CDR3aa: CASRRTSGSAETQYF
CDR3nt: TGTGCCAGCAGGCGGACTAGCGGGAGCGCAGAGACCCAGTACTTC

d_gene: TRBD1
abundance: .
v_gene: TRBV18
j_gene: TRBJ2-3
CDR3aa: CASSPTGGFGDTQYF
CDR3nt: TGTGCCAGCTCACCTACAGGGGGCTTTGGAGATACGCAGTATTTT

d_gene: TRBD2
abundance: .
v_gene: TRBV19
j_gene: TRBJ2-1
CDR3aa: CASSLPGLENSYNEQFF
CDR3nt: TGTGCCAGTAGTCTCCCAGGACTAGAAAACTCCTACAATGAGCAGTTCTTC

d_gene: .
abundance: .
v_gene: TRBV6-1
j_gene: TRBJ1-5
CDR3aa: CASSETGEGNQPQHF
CDR3nt: TGTGCCAGCAGTGAGACGGGAGAAGGCAATCAGCCCCAGCATTTT

d_gene: TRBD2
abundance: few
v_gene: TRBV11-2
j_gene: TRBJ2-7
CDR3aa: CASSSERGPLYEQYF
CDR3nt: TGTGCCAGCAGCTCCGAGCGGGGGCCCCTCTACGAGCAGTACTTC

d_gene: TRBD1
abundance: .
v_gene: TRBV19
j_gene: TRBJ2-5
CDR3aa: CASSISGQGAGETQYF
CDR3nt: TGTGCCAGTAGTATATCGGGACAGGGGGCTGGTGAGACCCAGTACTTC

d_gene: .
abundance: .
v_gene: TRBV10-3
j_gene: TRBJ1-1
CDR3aa: CAISEGVGTEAFF
CDR3nt: TGTGCCATCAGTGAAGGGGTAGGAACTGAAGCTTTCTTT

d_gene: TRBD1
abundance: .
v_gene: TRBV25-1
j_gene: TRBJ1-4
CDR3aa: CASSGTVNEKLFF
CDR3nt: TGTGCCAGCAGCGGGACAGTCAATGAAAAACTGTTTTTT

d_gene: .
abundance: once
v_gene: TRBV5-5
j_gene: TRBJ2-1
CDR3aa: CASTSGLASYEQFF
CDR3nt: TGTGCCAGCACCTCCGGGCTAGCGAGCTATGAGCAGTTCTTC

d_gene: .
abundance: .
v_gene: TRBV21-1
j_gene: TRBJ1-1
CDR3aa: CASSKDGGAAFF
CDR3nt: TGTGCCAGCAGCAAAGACGGGGGGGCAGCTTTCTTT

d_gene: TRBD2
abundance: once
v_gene: TRBV5-1
j_gene: TRBJ2-1
CDR3aa: CASRDLAGANEQFF
CDR3nt: TGCGCCAGCAGGGATCTAGCGGGAGCCAATGAGCAGTTCTTC

d_gene: .
abundance: once
v_gene: TRBV2
j_gene: TRBJ2-7
CDR3aa: CASSLRQLYEQYF
CDR3nt: TGTGCCAGCAGTCTAAGACAGTTGTACGAGCAGTACTTC